This TCR beta chain was recovered during a study of immune heterogeneity within non-small cell lung tumors. Study background: 4 squamous cell carcinomas, some eleven non-squamous carcinomas and 1 not otherwise specified made up the tumors.

This clonotype has a handful of counts. The antigen remains unidentified. It was a multiplex PCR that amplified TCR beta CDR3, with 32 V and 13 J primers. From the multiplex PCR reads, TCRdb called clonotypes with MiXCR, one entry per CDR3 protein. Counted here are around 12,000 distinct CDR3 sequences, under 25% occurring once; the ten biggest clones make up roughly 4.2%. Findings and limits, study-wide: Recurrence of identical dominant CDR3 beta clonotypes was observed across tumor sites within a patient, alongside site-unique high-frequency clones. A moderate but significant correlation was found, linking local T-cell clonality with local tumor mutational burden (R around 0.34).

CDR3 size: 15 residues. Losses at the gene ends were 5 bases for V and 7 bases for J; bases not matched to a gene: 9. CDR1 is MNHEY, CDR2 SVGEGT, per germline. As template, the study used bulk tumor genomic DNA at around 590 ng per sample. Several biopsies per primary tumor were taken during surgery, spaced as far apart as possible. Enrolled individuals presented with untreated, newly diagnosed non-small cell lung cancer and received curative surgery. The genes are TRBV6-2 or TRBV6-3 and TRBJ2-2; TRBD2 aligns across 8 bases. Sequencing was performed on lung tumor tissue. The receptor was derived from a man in his fifties or sixties with non-small cell lung cancer. The chain's CDR3 is CASSKPGLVFGELFF. CDR3 nucleotide sequence: TGTGCCAGCAGTAAACCGGGACTAGTATTCGGGGAGCTGTTTTTT.